These T cell receptor beta chains were read from a single sample in a study of T cell responses to AZD1222 COVID-19 vaccine. Profiled with immunoSEQ multiplex PCR; TCRdb holds only in-frame clones, not every one. This repertoire shows tens of thousands of clones, 80% to 90% found once; its top ten account for 10% to 13%. The material was peripheral blood, obtained on day 0 of MenACWY control vaccination. Receptor source: an adult in good health. CDR3s include the opening cysteine and the closing phenylalanine or tryptophan. Each record gives: clone size, D gene, J gene, V gene, CDR3 protein, CDR3 DNA. D genes are given only for firm matches. Part of the rows lack a size; the others show once, few, many or a class for expanded clones.

clone_size: NA
d_call: NA
j_call: TRBJ2-7
v_call: TRBV2
cdr3_aa: CASSFGTRYEQYF
cdr3_nt: TGTGCCAGCAGCTTCGGGACACGGTACGAGCAGTACTTC

clone_size: once
d_call: TRBD1
j_call: TRBJ1-5
v_call: TRBV15
cdr3_aa: CATGGEYQPQHF
cdr3_nt: TGTGCGACAGGGGGGGAATATCAGCCCCAGCATTTT

clone_size: NA
d_call: NA
j_call: TRBJ1-5
v_call: TRBV7-9
cdr3_aa: CASSSRDIHQPQHF
cdr3_nt: TGTGCCAGCAGCTCCAGGGACATCCATCAGCCCCAGCATTTT

clone_size: NA
d_call: NA
j_call: TRBJ1-1
v_call: TRBV5-1
cdr3_aa: CASSLAREGKAFF
cdr3_nt: TGCGCCAGCAGCTTGGCACGGGAAGGGAAGGCTTTCTTT

clone_size: NA
d_call: NA
j_call: TRBJ1-2
v_call: TRBV4-2
cdr3_aa: CASSPYGANYGYTF
cdr3_nt: TGTGCCAGCAGCCCTTACGGAGCTAACTATGGCTACACCTTC

clone_size: NA
d_call: TRBD1
j_call: TRBJ1-4
v_call: TRBV9
cdr3_aa: CASSEENRGRTNEKLFF
cdr3_nt: TGTGCCAGCAGCGAGGAGAACAGGGGGCGAACTAATGAAAAACTGTTTTTT

clone_size: NA
d_call: TRBD2
j_call: TRBJ2-5
v_call: TRBV19
cdr3_aa: CASSILAGGRETQYF
cdr3_nt: TGTGCCAGTAGTATCCTAGCGGGGGGGCGGGAGACCCAGTACTTC

clone_size: NA
d_call: NA
j_call: TRBJ1-2
v_call: TRBV5-6
cdr3_aa: CASSLAISAEANYGYTF
cdr3_nt: TGTGCCAGCAGCTTGGCGATCTCAGCAGAGGCTAACTATGGCTACACCTTC

clone_size: NA
d_call: NA
j_call: TRBJ1-1
v_call: TRBV4-1
cdr3_aa: CASSQGGSLNTEAFF
cdr3_nt: TGCGCCAGCAGCCAAGGCGGCAGCTTGAACACTGAAGCTTTCTTT

clone_size: NA
d_call: TRBD2
j_call: TRBJ2-7
v_call: TRBV18
cdr3_aa: CASSPFSGDSYEQYF
cdr3_nt: TGTGCCAGCTCACCATTCAGCGGGGACTCCTACGAGCAGTACTTC

clone_size: NA
d_call: NA
j_call: TRBJ2-3
v_call: TRBV7-2
cdr3_aa: CASGLTRSTDTQYF
cdr3_nt: TGTGCCAGCGGCCTGACCCGAAGCACAGATACGCAGTATTTT

clone_size: NA
d_call: TRBD1
j_call: TRBJ1-2
v_call: TRBV4-3
cdr3_aa: CASSQAGTGGDGYTF
cdr3_nt: TGCGCCAGCAGCCAAGCCGGGACAGGGGGCGATGGCTACACCTTC

clone_size: once
d_call: TRBD1
j_call: TRBJ1-2
v_call: TRBV18
cdr3_aa: CASTYQGTDGYTF
cdr3_nt: TGTGCCAGCACGTACCAAGGGACAGACGGCTACACCTTC

clone_size: NA
d_call: NA
j_call: TRBJ1-2
v_call: TRBV4-3
cdr3_aa: CASSQDYGDGYTF
cdr3_nt: TGCGCCAGCAGCCAAGATTACGGGGATGGCTACACCTTC

clone_size: NA
d_call: NA
j_call: TRBJ2-3
v_call: TRBV29-1
cdr3_aa: CSVVITDTQYF
cdr3_nt: TGCAGCGTTGTAATTACAGATACGCAGTATTTT

clone_size: NA
d_call: NA
j_call: TRBJ2-1
v_call: TRBV7-8
cdr3_aa: CASSLGVSGSSYNEQFF
cdr3_nt: TGTGCCAGCAGCTTAGGGGTTAGCGGAAGCTCCTACAATGAGCAGTTCTTC